A selection of T cell receptor beta chains follows, all from one sample in a study of blood T cell repertoires in COVID-19. TCRdb's copy holds only in-frame clones and misses some; the assay was immunoSEQ multiplex PCR. Of 50,000 to 65,000 clones listed, 85% are singletons. The sequenced sample was peripheral blood. The receptors were sampled from a human donor in a cohort sampled during active COVID-19. The CDR3 runs from the conserved cysteine through the conserved F or W. A D gene is named only where the DNA matches it firmly. For some rows the clone size is stated as once, few or many, or as a class when expanded; others skip it.

J gene: TRBJ1-5; D gene: NA; V gene: TRBV10-3; clone size: few; CDR3 DNA: TGTGCCATCCAGGGATCTGGCAATCAGCCCCAGCATTTT; CDR3 protein: CAIQGSGNQPQHF
J gene: TRBJ1-3; D gene: NA; V gene: TRBV30; clone size: NA; CDR3 DNA: TGTGCCTGGAGTCGGGGGGGAGGTGGAAACACCATATATTTT; CDR3 protein: CAWSRGGGGNTIYF
J gene: TRBJ2-3; D gene: TRBD2; V gene: TRBV29-1; clone size: NA; CDR3 DNA: TGCAGTGGCGGGGGGGCTAGCACAGATACGCAGTATTTT; CDR3 protein: CSGGGASTDTQYF
J gene: TRBJ2-3; D gene: NA; V gene: TRBV19; clone size: NA; CDR3 DNA: TGTGCATCCCGGACAGCTAGCACAGATACGCAGTATTTT; CDR3 protein: CASRTASTDTQYF
J gene: TRBJ1-2; D gene: NA; V gene: TRBV30; clone size: once; CDR3 DNA: TGTGCCTGGAGTGTACTTCCTACGGTGATCTATGGCTACACCTTC; CDR3 protein: CAWSVLPTVIYGYTF
J gene: TRBJ1-1; D gene: NA; V gene: TRBV5-4; clone size: NA; CDR3 DNA: TGTGCCACCGCCCCAGGGAAGGGGATTCCCACTGAAGCTTTCTTT; CDR3 protein: CATAPGKGIPTEAFF
J gene: TRBJ2-7; D gene: NA; V gene: TRBV18; clone size: NA; CDR3 DNA: TGTGCCAGCTCACCGGCGGACAGTTCCTACGAGCAGTACTTC; CDR3 protein: CASSPADSSYEQYF
J gene: TRBJ1-2; D gene: TRBD1; V gene: TRBV2; clone size: NA; CDR3 DNA: TGTGCCAGCAGCGAGGGACAGGGCTATATCTATGGCTACACCTTC; CDR3 protein: CASSEGQGYIYGYTF
J gene: TRBJ2-1; D gene: NA; V gene: TRBV7-2; clone size: NA; CDR3 DNA: TGTGCCAGCAGCTTAGGAGGGGGAGACAATGAGCAGTTCTTC; CDR3 protein: CASSLGGGDNEQFF
J gene: TRBJ1-4; D gene: NA; V gene: TRBV18; clone size: NA; CDR3 DNA: TGTGCCAGCTCACCGGGCCTGCCAACTAATGAAAAACTGTTTTTT; CDR3 protein: CASSPGLPTNEKLFF
J gene: TRBJ2-1; D gene: TRBD1; V gene: TRBV11-3; clone size: NA; CDR3 DNA: TGTGCCAGCAGCTTAGGACAGGGGTGGGGTGAGCAGTTCTTC; CDR3 protein: CASSLGQGWGEQFF